The clone carrying this T cell receptor beta chain was counted only a few times. The sample belongs to a study of response to subunit inactivated influenza vaccine. MiXCR, applied by TCRdb to the RT-PCR reads, yields one record per CDR3 protein. The sample consists of roughly 500,000 distinct CDR3 sequences, more than 15% of them appearing once. CDR1 and CDR2 (germline): DFQATT, SNEGSKA (reference sequence). The CDR3 covers 14 residues. The V end lost 5 bases, the J end lost 3 bases, and 17 bases lay between the germline ends. The source is a man in his fifties or sixties who received an inactivated influenza vaccine. The rearrangement joins TRBV20-1 to TRBJ2-7; a weak D match, TRBD1 (6 bases). The material sequenced was CD4+ T cells sorted from PBMCs, taken around 25 months after vaccination. CDR3 coding DNA: TGCAGTGCTCCTAGGACAGCTGATAACTACGAGCAGTACTTC. It translates to CSAPRTADNYEQYF.